The clone carrying this TCR beta chain was detected only once. The antigen remains unidentified. These data come from a study of cytomegalovirus exposure and HLA in healthy donors. Broader study findings: In a later analysis, TCR beta V- and J-gene trimming showed a link to a missense DCLRE1C variant. The likely origin of a cluster of highly shared sequence variants was a sequencing artifact. Analyzed later, association rates of TCRs varied across HLA loci, with DRB1 most and HLA-C fewest. Three CMV-associated chains proved CMV antigen-specific in vitro.

V was clipped by 1 base and J by 5 bases, with 8 bases between them. Germline V lookup: CDR1 MNHNS, CDR2 SASEGT. The CDR3 length is 14 residues. The PCR employed 60 Vbeta primers together with 13 Jbeta primers. Produced via immunoSEQ multiplex PCR; TCRdb's table is partial and in-frame only. The sample lists approximately 110,000 clones, 55% to 65% occurring once. The V call is TRBV6-1, the J call TRBJ1-4; no clear D. The sequenced sample consisted of PBMCs. This TCR was sampled from a man aged 25-45 years in good health and CMV-seropositive. CDR3 region: CASSEDSLNEKLFF. The CDR3 bases are TGTGCCAGCAGTGAAGATAGTCTAAATGAAAAACTGTTTTTT.